The clone carrying this T cell receptor beta chain was picked up many times. These data originate in a study of metastatic and nonmetastatic thyroid tumors. Ahead of thyroid surgery, no patient had received treatment of any kind. TCRdb reanalyzed the PCR reads with MiXCR. The sample comprises roughly 28,000 clones, 20% to 25% of which are singletons, and approximately 39% rests with the top ten. CDR3 length: 13 residues. CDR1 is MGHRA and CDR2 is YSYEKL in the germline V gene. V was shortened by 3 bases and J by 0 bases, with 2 bases between the two germline ends. Input material: blood. V is TRBV4-1 and J is TRBJ1-4; no definite D call. This receptor was taken from a female donor with papillary thyroid cancer or a benign thyroid nodule (not recorded which). Some clones in this sample may be carry-over from other donors' samples. The CDR3 sequence is CASSQTTNEKLFF. The CDR3 DNA is TGCGCCAGCAGCCAGACAACTAATGAAAAACTGTTTTTT.